This TCR beta chain was retrieved from a study of control samples from healthy donors and cancer patients. Assay: immunoSEQ multiplex PCR; the TCRdb copy retains only in-frame clones and omits some. This sample has over 100,000 clones, with around 93% found just once. The CDR3 contains 13 residues. V lost 4 bases and J lost 4, with 8 bases in between. The sequenced sample was blood. The sequence was collected from a woman in her forties or fifties in good health. The chain employs TRBV12-3 or TRBV12-4 and TRBJ1-5; D may be TRBD1 (6 bases). CDR3 amino acids: CASSWDTNQPQHF. The CDR3, as DNA: TGTGCCAGCAGTTGGGACACTAATCAGCCCCAGCATTTT.